A single TCR beta chain is shown here with its context. Its antigen is still unknown. This entry belongs to a study of T cell repertoires in cytomegalovirus infection. Study-wide context: Public TCR beta signature analysis indicated the presence of both CMV infection and matching HLA type.

Each CDR3 protein is one row after TCRdb ran MiXCR on the reads. This sample has around 300,000 distinct CDR3 sequences; approximately 22% occur once, and the top ten carry approximately 19%. Study-level results: Using cumulative public TCR beta family frequency, the authors identified those who carried CMV together with the relevant HLA. HLA-C-restricted, CMV-specific TCR beta clonotypes were dominant ex vivo.

Between the trimmed V and J ends, which lost 3 bases and 7 bases, there was a span of 15 bases. The CDR3 totals 14 residues. Germline CDR1 SEHNR, CDR2 FQNEAQ (reference sequence). This clonotype was sampled from a human donor in good health (CMV status not recorded). Some clones in this sample may be carry-over from other donors' samples. The sample was cultured PBMCs, taken from culture after CMV antigen stimulation. The chain carries TRBV7-9 and TRBJ1-1; no clear D gene. This CDR3 is CASSLLDQTREAFF. The DNA of the CDR3 is TGTGCCAGCAGCTTGCTCGACCAAACCCGTGAAGCTTTCTTT.